The 22 T cell receptor beta chains below all came from one sample that was sequenced in a study of control samples from healthy donors and cancer patients. TCRdb's table, derived via immunoSEQ multiplex PCR, lists solely in-frame clones and lacks some. The profile covers about 120,000 clones, with 85% to 90% appearing a single time and 1% to 1.4% taken by the ten largest. Sequencing was done on a sample of PBMCs. Every receptor here comes from a woman in her forties or fifties with colorectal cancer.

The chain employs TRBV18 and TRBJ1-3, with no clear D. This CDR3 has 16 residues. Germline-derived CDR1 and CDR2 are KGHSH and LQKENI. V lost 3 bases and J 0 bases, leaving 12 bases between the germline ends. The CDR3 reads CASSPEGPTSGNTIYF. DNA for the CDR3: TGTGCCAGCTCACCGGAAGGGCCTACCTCTGGAAACACCATATATTTT.

J is TRBJ2-7 and V is TRBV19; D gene unclear. Trimming left V 2 bases short and J 5 bases short, with 16 bases between. CDR1 is LNHDA and CDR2 is SQIVND in the germline V gene (reference sequence). The CDR3 is made up of 15 amino acids. In nucleotides, the CDR3 is TGTGCCAGTAGTATACGGGCAGCCAGTGCCCACGAGCAGTACTTC. This gives the protein CASSIRAASAHEQYF.

The CDR3 loop reads CASSFGAMNTEAFF. The CDR3, as DNA: TGTGCCAGCAGCTTCGGCGCAATGAACACTGAAGCTTTCTTT. V and J are TRBV7-3 and TRBJ1-1, with D unclear. This CDR3 region has 14 residues. V lost 3 bases and J 0 bases, leaving 8 bases between the germline ends. Germline CDR1 SGHTA, CDR2 FQGTGA. Looking up the rest from reference TRBV7-3 and TRBJ1-1 gives the full variable domain: GAGVSQTPSNKVTEKGKYVELRCDPISGHTALYWYRQSLGQGPEFLIYFQGTGAADDSGLPNDRFFAVRPEGSVSTLKIQRTERGDSAVYLCASSFGAMNTEAFFGQGTRLTVV.

The rearrangement joins TRBV5-5 to TRBJ2-3; tentatively, D is TRBD1 (6 bases). The germline V gene encodes CDR1 SGHKS and CDR2 YYEKEE (reference sequence). This CDR3 contains 14 residues. V lost 4 bases to trimming and J lost 0 bases, with 9 bases between them. CDR3 in DNA: TGTGCCAGCAGCGGGGACACTAGCACAGATACGCAGTATTTT. It is translated as CASSGDTSTDTQYF.

The genes are TRBV19 and TRBJ2-1, with 10 bases aligning to TRBD2. Germline-derived CDR1 and CDR2 are LNHDA and SQIVND (reference sequence). The CDR3 totals 15 residues. Germline trimming cut 7 bases from V and 6 bases from J; bases unmatched to any gene: 9. The CDR3 loop reads CASTSGGRGSNEQFF. CDR3 DNA sequence: TGTGCCAGTACTAGCGGGGGTCGAGGGAGCAATGAGCAGTTCTTC.

This clone turned up a few times. The chain has TRBV9 and TRBJ1-5; D is ambiguous. Trimming removed 4 bases at V and 2 bases at J, with 16 bases between. The length of the CDR3 is 16 residues. Germline CDR1 is SGDLS and CDR2 is YYNGEE. The DNA for the CDR3 is TGTGCCAGCAGCCTGGATATGCCGGTGTGCAATCAGCCCCAGCATTTT. Translating gives CASSLDMPVCNQPQHF. Complete variable domain (other parts from reference TRBV9 and TRBJ1-5): DSGVTQTPKHLITATGQRVTLRCSPRSGDLSVYWYQQSLDQGLQFLIQYYNGEERAKGNILERFSAQQFPDLHSELNLSSLELGDSALYFCASSLDMPVCNQPQHFGDGTRLSIL.

The genes are TRBV15 and TRBJ1-5, with TRBD1 matching 9 bases. Looked up from germline, CDR1 is LNHNV and CDR2 is YYDKDF (reference sequence). This CDR3 has 18 residues. V gave up 1 base and J gave up 7 bases; unmatched junction bases: 14. This CDR3 reads CATSRGLTGGFRKQPQHF. CDR3 nucleotides: TGTGCCACCAGCAGAGGATTGACAGGGGGGTTTCGGAAGCAGCCCCAGCATTTT.

V is TRBV7-2 and J is TRBJ2-7; D assignment may be TRBD1 or TRBD2 (5 bases each). Between the trimmed V and J ends, which lost 5 bases and 2 bases, there was a span of 13 bases. Looked up from germline, CDR1 is SGHTA and CDR2 is FQGNSA. This CDR3 is built from 14 residues. CDR3 coding DNA: TGTGCCAGCAGCCAATGGACGGGACCCTACGAGCAGTACTTC. This translates into CASSQWTGPYEQYF.

The gene calls are TRBV5-1 and TRBJ1-1, with 8 bases that match TRBD1. The CDR3 is made up of 16 amino acids. From germline, CDR1 is SGHRS and CDR2 YFSETQ. Germline trimming cut 4 bases from V and 4 bases from J; bases unmatched to any gene: 12. This CDR3 reads CASSKDGTGGTTEAFF. The CDR3 DNA sequence: TGCGCCAGCAGCAAAGACGGGACAGGAGGAACCACTGAAGCTTTCTTT.

The V call is TRBV6-5, the J call TRBJ2-2; perhaps TRBD1 as D (5 bases). The V gene lost 6 bases and the J gene lost 0 bases, with 8 bases spanning the gap. Germline CDR1 MNHEY, CDR2 SVGAGI. The CDR3 length is 14 residues. CDR3 region: CASSLDTNTGELFF. For the CDR3, the DNA is TGTGCCAGCAGCCTGGACACGAACACCGGGGAGCTGTTTTTT.

V usage is TRBV7-9 and J usage is TRBJ1-1; D is perhaps TRBD1 (5 bases). The germline V and J ends were trimmed by 5 bases and 3 bases, with 13 bases remaining between them. Germline values: CDR1 SEHNR, CDR2 FQNEAQ (reference sequence). The CDR3 extends over 14 amino acids. The DNA of the CDR3 is TGTGCCAGCAGCCTACCAACAGGTTACACTGAAGCTTTCTTT. This sequence encodes CASSLPTGYTEAFF.

The V gene is TRBV18, the J gene TRBJ1-6; D possibly corresponds to TRBD1 (5 bases). Trimming cost V 5 bases and J 5 bases, with 13 bases left between them. The length of the CDR3 is 15 residues. Germline V lookup: CDR1 KGHSH, CDR2 LQKENI. CDR3 amino acids: CASSTFPGDNSPLHF. The CDR3 DNA follows: TGTGCCAGCTCAACTTTTCCGGGGGATAATTCACCCCTCCACTTT.

The J gene is TRBJ2-7, the V gene TRBV12-5, with D possibly being TRBD2 (5 bases). This CDR3 contains 14 residues. Trimming took 6 bases from V and 2 from J, leaving 14 bases between them. Germline-derived CDR1 and CDR2 are LGHNT and FRNRAP. DNA of the CDR3: TGTGCTAGTGGCAGTACCAGCGGAACCTACGAGCAGTACTTC. This gives the protein CASGSTSGTYEQYF.

This clone was seen a few times. V and J are TRBV4-1 and TRBJ1-3; D remains ambiguous. Germline V gene sequence: CDR1 MGHRA, CDR2 YSYEKL. CDR3 length: 16 residues. Trimming cost V 4 bases and J 4 bases, with 17 bases left between them. The CDR3 region has the DNA TGCGCCAGCAGCCCCGCGGACCGCCGGCGGGGAAACACCATATATTTT. Encoded protein: CASSPADRRRGNTIYF.

This clone was found once. The CDR3 region has the DNA TGTGCCAGCAGCCCGAGGGACAGGTTCATGAACACTGAAGCTTTCTTT. Its protein is CASSPRDRFMNTEAFF. This chain joins TRBV11-3 and TRBJ1-1; 8 bases agree with TRBD1. Germline lookup yields CDR1 SGHNT and CDR2 YENEEA. Losses at the gene ends were 5 bases for V and 0 bases for J; bases not matched to a gene: 8. The CDR3 consists of 16 residues.

The chain is built from TRBV5-4 and TRBJ2-3; D gene uncertain. V lost 0 bases, J lost 6 bases, and 8 bases lay in between. This CDR3 is 13 amino acids long. The V gene's germline CDR1 is SGHNT and CDR2 YYREEE (reference sequence). CDR3 nucleotide sequence: TGTGCCAGCAGCTTGGTAGGGATGGATACGCAGTATTTT. It is translated as CASSLVGMDTQYF. The whole variable domain, filled in from reference TRBV5-4 and TRBJ2-3, reads ETGVTQSPTHLIKTRGQQVTLRCSSQSGHNTVSWYQQALGQGPQFIFQYYREEENGRGNFPPRFSGLQFPNYSSELNVNALELDDSALYLCASSLVGMDTQYFGPGTRLTVL.

V is TRBV29-1 and J is TRBJ1-2; D not certain. The CDR3 sequence is 11 residues long. Germline V gives CDR1 SQVTM, CDR2 ANQGSEA. V dropped 5 bases and J dropped 6 bases, with 10 bases sitting between them. CDR3 amino acids: CSVFMGNGYTF. The CDR3 DNA reads TGCAGCGTTTTCATGGGAAATGGCTACACCTTC.

The chain couples TRBV10-2 to TRBJ2-5; TRBD2 matches at 11 bases. CDR1 and CDR2 (germline): WSHSY, SAAADI. The CDR3 is made up of 16 amino acids. J gave up 0 bases and V 10 bases, and 10 bases lay outside the gene matches. Here the CDR3 reads CATSLPGLADQETQYF. In DNA, the CDR3 is TGCGCCACCTCATTACCGGGACTAGCGGACCAAGAGACCCAGTACTTC.

The V call is TRBV7-6, the J call TRBJ2-7; D perhaps matches TRBD2 (6 bases). Trimming took 0 bases from V and 3 from J, leaving 15 bases between them. This CDR3 contains 16 residues. CDR1 SGHVS and CDR2 FNYEAQ come from the germline V gene. The CDR3, as DNA: TGTGCCAGCAGCTTAGCCCCCCCCGGGGGAGGCTACGAGCAGTACTTC. Its translation: CASSLAPPGGGYEQYF.

The chain carries TRBV27 and TRBJ2-1; 13 bases fit TRBD2. Unmatched junction bases numbered 5, after V lost 7 bases and J lost 5 bases. CDR1 and CDR2 from the germline V gene are MNHEY and SMNVEV (reference sequence). The CDR3 is made up of 15 amino acids. CDR3 sequence reads: CASTVGLAGDNEQFF. CDR3 sequence (DNA): TGTGCCAGCACCGTAGGACTAGCGGGGGACAATGAGCAGTTCTTC.

V and J are TRBV3-1 (or the pseudogene TRBV3-2) and TRBJ1-5; TRBD1 matches at 10 bases. J was trimmed by 6 bases and V by 1 base; bases with no gene match: 3. The CDR3 totals 15 residues. CDR1 is LGHDT and CDR2 is YNNKEL in the germline V gene (reference sequence). For the CDR3, the DNA is TGTGCCAGCAGCCAAGGACAGGGGGCGCGTCAGCCCCAGCATTTT. Its protein is CASSQGQGARQPQHF.

The chain couples TRBV15 to TRBJ2-1, with D possibly TRBD1 on 5 matching bases. In germline, CDR1 is LNHNV, CDR2 YYDKDF (reference sequence). The CDR3 length is 13 residues. V was shortened by 6 bases and J by 5 bases, with 11 bases between the two germline ends. The CDR3 region has the DNA TGTGCCACCAGGATCACAGGAAACAATGAGCAGTTCTTC. It translates to CATRITGNNEQFF.